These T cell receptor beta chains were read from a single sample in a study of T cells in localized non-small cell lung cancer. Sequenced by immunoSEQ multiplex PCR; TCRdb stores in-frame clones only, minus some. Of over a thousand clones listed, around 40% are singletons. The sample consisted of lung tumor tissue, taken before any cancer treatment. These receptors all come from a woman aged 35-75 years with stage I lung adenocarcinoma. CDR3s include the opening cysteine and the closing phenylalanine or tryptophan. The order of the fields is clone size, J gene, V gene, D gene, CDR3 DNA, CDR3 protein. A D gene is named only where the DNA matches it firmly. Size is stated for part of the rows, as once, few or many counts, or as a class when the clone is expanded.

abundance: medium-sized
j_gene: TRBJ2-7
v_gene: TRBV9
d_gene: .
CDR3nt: TGTGCCAGCAGTCGGGACAACCTCTATTCCTACGAGCAGTACTTC
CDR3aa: CASSRDNLYSYEQYF

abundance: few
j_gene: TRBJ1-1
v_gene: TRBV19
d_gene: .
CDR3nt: TGTGCCAGTACCCAGGCAGGGGCATCGAACACTGAAGCTTTCTTT
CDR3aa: CASTQAGASNTEAFF

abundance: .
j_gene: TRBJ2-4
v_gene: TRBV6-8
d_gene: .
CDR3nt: TGTGCCAGCAGCACTAGTCCTTTAAACAACATTCAGTACTTC
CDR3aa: CASSTSPLNNIQYF

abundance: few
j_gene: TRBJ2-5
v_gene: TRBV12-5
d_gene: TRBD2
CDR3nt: TGTGCCAGCTCTATGGGACTAGCGGGAGGTACAGAGACCCAGTACTTC
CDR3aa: CASSMGLAGGTETQYF

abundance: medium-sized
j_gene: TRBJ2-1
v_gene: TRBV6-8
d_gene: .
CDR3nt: TGTGCCAGCAGGCGGGACGGGGGATCCAATGAGCAGTTCTTC
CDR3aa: CASRRDGGSNEQFF

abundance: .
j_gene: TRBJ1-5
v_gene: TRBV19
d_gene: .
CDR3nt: TGTGCCAGTAGTATTTCCCTCCATCAGCCCCAGCATTTT
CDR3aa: CASSISLHQPQHF

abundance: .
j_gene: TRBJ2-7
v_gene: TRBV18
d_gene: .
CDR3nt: TGTGCCAGCTCACCCGGGTCTTATTACGAGCAGTACTTC
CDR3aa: CASSPGSYYEQYF

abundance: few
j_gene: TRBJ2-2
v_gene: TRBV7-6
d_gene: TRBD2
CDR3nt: TGTGCCAGCAGCTTAGGGTATGGCTTGCTAGCGGGGAACACCGGGGAGCTGTTTTTT
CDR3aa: CASSLGYGLLAGNTGELFF

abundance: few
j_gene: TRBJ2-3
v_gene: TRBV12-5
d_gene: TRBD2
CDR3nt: TGTGCTAGTGGTTTGGGGACTAGCGGGAGCGGCGATACGCAGTATTTT
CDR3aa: CASGLGTSGSGDTQYF

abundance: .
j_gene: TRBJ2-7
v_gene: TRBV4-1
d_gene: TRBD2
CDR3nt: TGCGCCAGCAGCCAAGGCCGGACTAGCGTATACGAGCAGTACTTC
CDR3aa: CASSQGRTSVYEQYF

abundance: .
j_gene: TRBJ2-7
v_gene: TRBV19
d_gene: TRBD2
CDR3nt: TGTGCCAGTAGTATGACGGGGGGGCCCCACGAGCAGTACTTC
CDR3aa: CASSMTGGPHEQYF

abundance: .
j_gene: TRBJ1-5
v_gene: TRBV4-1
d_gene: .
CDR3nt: TGCGCCAGCAGCCAAAGACCCAAGAGCAATCAGCCCCAGCATTTT
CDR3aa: CASSQRPKSNQPQHF

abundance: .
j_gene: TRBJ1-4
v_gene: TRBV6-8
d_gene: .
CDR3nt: TGTGCCAGCAGAAGTGAAAGTCCCGTCCCAACTAATGAAAAACTGTTTTTT
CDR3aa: CASRSESPVPTNEKLFF

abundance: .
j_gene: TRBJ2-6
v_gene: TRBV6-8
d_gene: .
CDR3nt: TGTGCCAGCAGTTACCAAGGGTCTGGGGCCAACGTCCTGACTTTC
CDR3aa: CASSYQGSGANVLTF

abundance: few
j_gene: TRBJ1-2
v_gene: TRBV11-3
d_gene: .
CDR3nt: TGTGCCAGCAGCTTTTCCCAAACCCCTAACTATGGCTACACCTTC
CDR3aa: CASSFSQTPNYGYTF

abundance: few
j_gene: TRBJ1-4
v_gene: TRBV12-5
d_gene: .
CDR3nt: TGTGCTAGTGGTTTTCAAAGTCGGGGGAGTAATGAAAAACTGTTTTTT
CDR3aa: CASGFQSRGSNEKLFF

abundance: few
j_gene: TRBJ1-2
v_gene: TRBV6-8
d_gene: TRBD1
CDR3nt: TGTGCCAGCAGTGAGTCAGGGGGAATAGTAGGCTATGGCTACACCTTC
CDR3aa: CASSESGGIVGYGYTF

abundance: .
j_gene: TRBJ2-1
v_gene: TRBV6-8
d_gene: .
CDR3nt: TGTGCCAGCAGTTACACCGGATCGGGCAATGAGCAGTTCTTC
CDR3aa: CASSYTGSGNEQFF

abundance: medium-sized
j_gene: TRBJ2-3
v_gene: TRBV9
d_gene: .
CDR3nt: TGTGCCAGCAGCCGACGGGACTTACCTACAGATACGCAGTATTTT
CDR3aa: CASSRRDLPTDTQYF

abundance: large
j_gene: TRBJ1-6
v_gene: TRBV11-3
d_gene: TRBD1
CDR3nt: TGTGCCAGCAGTCCCGACAGGGCGGCTTCACCCCTCCACTTT
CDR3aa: CASSPDRAASPLHF

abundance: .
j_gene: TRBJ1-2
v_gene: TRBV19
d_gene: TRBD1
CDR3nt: TGTGCCAGTAGTATAGCTGGACAGGGGACAGCAGGCTACACCTTC
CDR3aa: CASSIAGQGTAGYTF

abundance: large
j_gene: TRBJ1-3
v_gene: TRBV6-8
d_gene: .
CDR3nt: TGTGCCAGCAGTTACACGGACGACTCTGGAAACACCATATATTTT
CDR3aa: CASSYTDDSGNTIYF

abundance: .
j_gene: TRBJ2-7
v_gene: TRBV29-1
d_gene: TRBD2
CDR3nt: TGCAGCGTTGAAGAGGTAGCGGGGACGACCTACGAGCAGTACTTC
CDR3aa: CSVEEVAGTTYEQYF

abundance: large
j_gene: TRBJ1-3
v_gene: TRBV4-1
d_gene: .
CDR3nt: TGCGCCAGCAGCCAAGATCTTTTAGGAGGGAGGGTTTATGGAAACACCATATATTTT
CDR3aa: CASSQDLLGGRVYGNTIYF

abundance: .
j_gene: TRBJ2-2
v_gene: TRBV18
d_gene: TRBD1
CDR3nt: TGTGCCAGCTCACCACCAAACAGGGGAGAGGAGCTGTTTTTT
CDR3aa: CASSPPNRGEELFF

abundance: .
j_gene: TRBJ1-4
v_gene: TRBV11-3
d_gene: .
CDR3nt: TGTGCCAGCAGCCCCAAGGGCCAGGGTGAAAAACTGTTTTTT
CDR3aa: CASSPKGQGEKLFF

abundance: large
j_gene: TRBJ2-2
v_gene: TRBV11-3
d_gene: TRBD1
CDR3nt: TGTGCCAGCAGGGACAGGGGGACAACTGCTGGCACCGGGGAGCTGTTTTTT
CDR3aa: CASRDRGTTAGTGELFF